A selection of T cell receptor beta chains follows, all from one sample in a study of T cell changes during pregnancy in multiple sclerosis. The table came from immunoSEQ multiplex PCR; TCRdb's copy has only in-frame clones and leaves some out. This table holds around 73,000 clones, 92% found once. The sample in question was peripheral blood, obtained in the third trimester of pregnancy. The receptors originated from a female donor in good health, enrolled as a control in a pregnancy study. The CDR3 runs from the conserved cysteine through the conserved F or W. A D gene is named only where the DNA matches it firmly. Some rows have no size entry. The others give once, few or many, or a class for an expanded clone.

CDR3,DNA,size,D,length,J,V
CASSAEGSGNFYNEQFF,TGTGCCAGCAGCGCCGAGGGTAGCGGGAATTTCTACAATGAGCAGTTCTTC,once,TRBD2,17,TRBJ2-1,TRBV9
CATSGQGGVGSNQPQHF,TGTGCCACCAGCGGACAGGGTGGGGTAGGTAGCAATCAGCCCCAGCATTTT,NA,TRBD1,17,TRBJ1-5,TRBV15
CASSLRGNYGYTF,TGTGCCAGCAGCTTAAGGGGAAACTATGGCTACACCTTC,NA,NA,13,TRBJ1-2,TRBV13
CASSPGGGLAFTDTQYF,TGTGCCAGCTCCCCGGGAGGAGGACTAGCGTTCACAGATACGCAGTATTTT,NA,TRBD2,17,TRBJ2-3,TRBV5-6
CASSPDNEQFF,TGTGCCAGCAGCCCAGACAATGAGCAGTTCTTC,NA,NA,11,TRBJ2-1,TRBV7-9
CASSGAGVIYNEQFF,TGTGCCAGTAGTGGGGCGGGGGTGATTTACAATGAGCAGTTCTTC,NA,TRBD2,15,TRBJ2-1,TRBV19
CASSGGTGELFF,TGTGCCAGCAGCGGGGGGACCGGGGAGCTGTTTTTT,NA,TRBD2,12,TRBJ2-2,TRBV6-1
CASSPIATGELFF,TGCGCCAGCAGCCCCATAGCCACCGGGGAACTGTTTTTT,NA,NA,13,TRBJ2-2,TRBV4-1
CASSFPPGLDNEQFF,TGTGCCAGCAGCTTTCCCCCGGGACTAGACAATGAGCAGTTCTTC,NA,TRBD2,15,TRBJ2-1,TRBV7-9
CASMPRQRVYEQYF,TGTGCCTCAATGCCCAGGCAGCGGGTTTACGAGCAGTACTTC,NA,NA,14,TRBJ2-7,TRBV6-5
CASSSYTVNEQFF,TGTGCCAGCAGCTCGTATACTGTCAATGAGCAGTTCTTC,NA,NA,13,TRBJ2-1,TRBV7-9
CATIQGDEKLFF,TGTGCCACCATACAGGGGGATGAAAAACTGTTTTTT,NA,TRBD1,12,TRBJ1-4,TRBV15
CASSATGIEAFF,TGTGCCAGCAGCGCTACAGGGATCGAAGCTTTCTTT,few,NA,12,TRBJ1-1,TRBV7-9
CASSPVGWSSYEQYF,TGTGCCAGCAGCCCCGTTGGTTGGAGCTCCTACGAGCAGTACTTC,NA,NA,15,TRBJ2-7,TRBV7-9
CAISPTGTKSYEQYF,TGTGCCATCAGTCCGACCGGGACAAAATCCTACGAGCAGTACTTC,NA,NA,15,TRBJ2-7,TRBV10-3
CASSVQGATDTQYF,TGTGCCAGCAGCGTCCAGGGGGCAACAGATACGCAGTATTTT,NA,TRBD1,14,TRBJ2-3,TRBV5-6
CASSTSGGGSEQFF,TGTGCCAGCAGTACTAGCGGGGGGGGAAGTGAGCAGTTCTTC,NA,TRBD2,14,TRBJ2-1,TRBV6-4
CASRETSETDNEQFF,TGTGCCAGCAGGGAGACTAGCGAGACTGACAATGAGCAGTTCTTC,NA,TRBD2,15,TRBJ2-1,TRBV28
CASSGEANNEQFF,TGTGCCAGCAGTGGGGAGGCCAACAATGAGCAGTTCTTC,NA,NA,13,TRBJ2-1,TRBV9
CASSHGTSGRIYNEQFF,TGTGCCAGCAGCCACGGGACTAGCGGGAGGATTTACAATGAGCAGTTCTTC,NA,TRBD2,17,TRBJ2-1,TRBV5-4
CASSRGAQPQHF,TGTGCCAGCAGTCGCGGGGCGCAGCCCCAGCATTTT,NA,NA,12,TRBJ1-5,TRBV19
CASSQTSGRDGTQYF,TGTGCCAGCAGCCAGACTAGCGGGAGGGATGGGACCCAGTACTTC,NA,TRBD2,15,TRBJ2-5,TRBV27
CAWSVRDSLYTF,TGTGCCTGGAGTGTAAGGGACAGCCTCTACACCTTC,NA,TRBD1,12,TRBJ1-2,TRBV30
CASSIVSGDQPQHF,TGTGCCAGCAGTATTGTGTCCGGAGACCAGCCCCAGCATTTT,NA,NA,14,TRBJ1-5,TRBV6-5
CASSQANEQYF,TGCGCCAGCAGCCAAGCAAACGAGCAGTACTTC,NA,NA,11,TRBJ2-7,TRBV4-1
CASSLDRDRGFHEQFF,TGTGCCAGCAGCTTGGACCGGGACAGGGGGTTCCATGAGCAGTTCTTC,NA,TRBD1,16,TRBJ2-1,TRBV5-5
CASGPGETQYF,TGTGCCAGCGGGCCCGGTGAGACCCAGTACTTC,NA,NA,11,TRBJ2-5,TRBV2
CASSFNVGELFF,TGTGCCAGCAGCTTTAATGTGGGGGAGCTGTTTTTT,NA,NA,12,TRBJ2-2,TRBV7-2
CASGLGQGADTQYF,TGTGCTAGTGGTTTAGGACAGGGGGCAGATACGCAGTATTTT,NA,TRBD1,14,TRBJ2-3,TRBV12-5
CASSQDTGGGGYTF,TGCGCCAGCAGCCAAGATACAGGGGGCGGAGGCTACACCTTC,NA,TRBD1,14,TRBJ1-2,TRBV4-3
CASSQGQGAHSGANVLTF,TGTGCCAGCAGCCAGGGACAGGGGGCCCACTCTGGGGCCAACGTCCTGACTTTC,NA,TRBD1,18,TRBJ2-6,TRBV5-4
CASSPLGGGSGNTIYF,TGTGCCAGCAGCCCCCTAGGCGGGGGCTCTGGAAACACCATATATTTT,NA,NA,16,TRBJ1-3,TRBV4-2
CASSTSGRAQETQYF,TGTGCCAGTTCGACTAGCGGGAGGGCCCAAGAGACCCAGTACTTC,NA,TRBD2,15,TRBJ2-5,TRBV11-2
CASSHTGRDEQYF,TGCGCCAGCAGCCACACAGGGAGGGACGAGCAGTACTTC,NA,NA,13,TRBJ2-7,TRBV4-3
CASSSTTGDQPQHF,TGTGCCAGCAGTTCCACCACGGGAGATCAGCCCCAGCATTTT,NA,NA,14,TRBJ1-5,TRBV6-6
CASRQDNEQFF,TGTGCCAGTCGACAGGACAATGAGCAGTTCTTC,NA,NA,11,TRBJ2-1,TRBV2
CATSGGTAYEQYF,TGTGCCACCTCAGGTGGGACAGCATACGAGCAGTACTTC,NA,TRBD1,13,TRBJ2-7,TRBV19